The T cell receptor beta chain described here comes from a study of low-dose radiotherapy and immunotherapy resistance in tumors. Overall study: With 1 Gy per fraction every two weeks, Cohort 2 accumulated 13 Gy across 26 weeks. Each patient was administered nivolumab intravenously at 240 mg, which was a flat dose, every two weeks, along with intravenous ipilimumab at 1 mg/kg every six weeks.

V lost 5 bases, J lost 2 bases, and 11 bases stayed unmatched. The germline V gene has CDR1 DFQATT and CDR2 SNEGSKA (reference sequence). The CDR3 length is 15 residues. The time point was: before trial treatment. As their treatment, donors received nivolumab, ipilimumab, aspirin, low-dose cyclophosphamide and low-dose radiotherapy. TRAV- and TRBV-specific primers were used for first-strand cDNA, which covered alpha and beta chains. The authors ran roughly 20 PCR cycles to amplify TCRs with a constant-region primer and V-primer adapter. In vitro transcription amplified the mRNA that had been isolated. TCRdb reanalysed the reads using MiXCR and keeps one entry per CDR3 protein. The repertoire consists of almost 40,000 distinct CDR3 sequences, with about a third occurring once and the leading ten covering around 3.5%.

The TCR sequence derives from a male donor with gallbladder cancer. This specimen consisted of PBMCs, obtained before treatment. The chain joins TRBV20-1 to TRBJ2-7; TRBD2 matches at 8 bases. The CDR3 sequence: CSASRTSLPAYEQYF. The CDR3 region has the DNA TGCAGTGCTTCTAGGACTAGCCTACCAGCCTACGAGCAGTACTTC.